The clone carrying this T cell receptor (beta chain) was found a few times. Its antigen remains unknown. The germline V gene encodes CDR1 SGHVS and CDR2 FQNEAQ. Between the trimmed V and J ends, which lost 1 base and 2 bases, there was a span of 8 bases. The length of the CDR3 is 14 residues. The entry originates in a study of early T cells in non-severe SARS-CoV-2 infection. Study-level information: The input, bulk RNA from unsorted whole blood, was sequenced, and chains were unpaired.

Molecules of cDNA were individually given unique molecular identifiers that were attached to them. One entry per CDR3 protein, called by TCRdb with MiXCR from the 5' RACE reads. The sample yields fewer than 65,000 distinct CDR3 sequences, more than 9% seen once. General study points: The study's VDJdb matching favored anti-spike CD8 responses and missed private and CD4 specificities.

This TCR derives from an adult who was a healthcare worker with PCR-confirmed SARS-CoV-2 infection or an uninfected control (not recorded which). The J gene is TRBJ1-2, the V gene TRBV7-8; D gene unclear. Sequenced sample: whole blood. In DNA, the CDR3 is TGTGCCAGCAGCTTAGGCGGAACCAACTATGGCTACACCTTC. This codes for CASSLGGTNYGYTF.